This TCR beta chain was found in a study of blood T cell repertoires in COVID-19. About the research overall: The United States, Italy and Spain supplied acute and convalescent COVID-19 samples.

Germline V lookup: CDR1 LNHDA, CDR2 SQIVND (reference sequence). V dropped 8 bases and J dropped 5 bases, with 9 bases sitting between them. This CDR3 is 11 amino acids long. The study recruited people aged roughly 18 to 95 years across 24 US areas. The study counted Cohort 3 donors as recovered given two negative PCRs, clearance, or symptom resolution. This clone has more than one count but fewer than ten. Sequencing used immunoSEQ multiplex PCR; TCRdb keeps in-frame clones, though not all of them. The sample holds 200,000 to 250,000 clones; about 81% are singletons and the top ten take around 9%. The sequence was obtained from a man aged 40-55 years who had recovered from COVID-19. This chain connects TRBV19 to TRBJ1-1; D is unresolved. The sequenced material came from PBMCs or T cells enriched from blood (not recorded which). Here the CDR3 reads CASAVETEAFF. CDR3 coding DNA: TGTGCCAGTGCCGTGGAGACTGAAGCTTTCTTT.